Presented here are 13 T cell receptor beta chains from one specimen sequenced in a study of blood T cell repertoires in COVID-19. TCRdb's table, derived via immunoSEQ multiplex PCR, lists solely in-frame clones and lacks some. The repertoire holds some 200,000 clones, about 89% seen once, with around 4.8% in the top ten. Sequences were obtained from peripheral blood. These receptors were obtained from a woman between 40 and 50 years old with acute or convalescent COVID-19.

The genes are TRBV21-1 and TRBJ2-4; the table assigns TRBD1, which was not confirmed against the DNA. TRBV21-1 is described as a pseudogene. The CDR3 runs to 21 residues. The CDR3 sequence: CASSKALDRDRGRTTKNIQYF. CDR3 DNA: TGTGCCAGCAGCAAAGCCCTCGACCGGGACAGGGGCCGTACGACCAAAAACATTCAGTACTTC.

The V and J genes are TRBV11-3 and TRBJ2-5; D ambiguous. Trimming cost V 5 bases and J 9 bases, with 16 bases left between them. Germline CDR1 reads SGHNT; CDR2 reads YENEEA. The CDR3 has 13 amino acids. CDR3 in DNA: TGTGCCAGCAGCATCGACCGACTTGAGGCCCAGTACTTC. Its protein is CASSIDRLEAQYF.

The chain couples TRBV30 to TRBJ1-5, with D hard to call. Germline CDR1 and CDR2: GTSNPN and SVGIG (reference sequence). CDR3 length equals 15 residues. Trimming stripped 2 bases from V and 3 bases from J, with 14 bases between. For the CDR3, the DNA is TGTGCCTGGAGTCGCCGGGGTCTGGACAATCAGCCCCAGCATTTT. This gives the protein CAWSRRGLDNQPQHF.

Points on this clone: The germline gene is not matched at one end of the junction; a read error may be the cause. The chain's CDR3 is CAWGRTGNAEAFF. Here the CDR3 DNA reads TGTGCCTGGGGTAGGACAGGGAACGCTGAAGCTTTCTTT. The chain joins TRBV30 to TRBJ1-1; 8 bases line up with TRBD1. CDR3 length equals 13 residues. Looked up from germline, CDR1 is GTSNPN and CDR2 is SVGIG (reference sequence). The full variable domain, with the rest looked up from reference TRBV30 and TRBJ1-1, is SQTIHQWPATLVQPVGSPLSLECTVEGTSNPNLYWYRQAAGRGLQLLFYSVGIGQISSEVPQNLSASRPQDRQFILSSKKLLLSDSGFYLCAWGRTGNAEAFFGQGTRLTVV.

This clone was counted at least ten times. The CDR3 loop reads CASTPGQLNSPLHF. CDR3 DNA: TGTGCCAGTACCCCGGGACAGCTTAATTCACCCCTCCACTTT. The V call is TRBV19, the J call TRBJ1-6; 7 positions agree with TRBD1. From germline, CDR1 is LNHDA and CDR2 SQIVND (reference sequence). CDR3 length: 14 residues. V dropped 7 bases and J dropped 6; count of bases not matched to a gene: 6.

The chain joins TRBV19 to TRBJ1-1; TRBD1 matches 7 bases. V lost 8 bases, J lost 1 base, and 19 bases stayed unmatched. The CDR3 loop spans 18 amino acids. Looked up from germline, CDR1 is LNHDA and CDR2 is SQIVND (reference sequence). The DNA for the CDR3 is TGTGCCAGTCGACCAATTTTCCGGGACAGCAATGGGAACACTGAAGCTTTCTTT. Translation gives CASRPIFRDSNGNTEAFF.

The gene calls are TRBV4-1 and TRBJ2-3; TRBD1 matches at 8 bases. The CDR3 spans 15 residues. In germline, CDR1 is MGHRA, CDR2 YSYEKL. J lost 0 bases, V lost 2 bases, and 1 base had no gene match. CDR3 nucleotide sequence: TGCGCCAGCAGCCAACGGACAGGGAGCACAGATACGCAGTATTTT. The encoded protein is CASSQRTGSTDTQYF.

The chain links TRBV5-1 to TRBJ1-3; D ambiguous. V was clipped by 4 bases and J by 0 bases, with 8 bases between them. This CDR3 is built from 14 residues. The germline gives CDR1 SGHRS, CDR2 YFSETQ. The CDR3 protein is CASSPSRSGNTIYF. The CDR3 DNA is TGCGCCAGCAGCCCCTCTCGCTCTGGAAACACCATATATTTT.

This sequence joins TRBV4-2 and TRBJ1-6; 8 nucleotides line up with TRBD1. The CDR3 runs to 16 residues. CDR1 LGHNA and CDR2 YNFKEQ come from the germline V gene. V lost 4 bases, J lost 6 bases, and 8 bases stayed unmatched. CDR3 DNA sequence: TGTGCCAGCAGCCCCCAACAAGACAGGGGTAATTCACCCCTCCACTTT. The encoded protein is CASSPQQDRGNSPLHF.

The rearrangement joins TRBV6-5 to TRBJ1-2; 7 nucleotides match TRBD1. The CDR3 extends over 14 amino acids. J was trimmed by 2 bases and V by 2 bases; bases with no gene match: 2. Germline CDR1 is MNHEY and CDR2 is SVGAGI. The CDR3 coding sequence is TGTGCCAGCAGTTACAGGGGGCGAAACTATGGCTACACCTTC. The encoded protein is CASSYRGRNYGYTF.

CDR3 amino acids: CAISGQDGTEAFF. The CDR3 DNA is TGTGCCATCAGTGGGCAGGATGGGACTGAAGCTTTCTTT. The chain employs TRBV10-3 and TRBJ1-1, with D uncertain. The V gene lost 4 bases and the J gene lost 5 bases, with 11 bases spanning the gap. Germline V gene data show CDR1 as ENHRY and CDR2 as SYGVKD. The CDR3 is made up of 13 amino acids.

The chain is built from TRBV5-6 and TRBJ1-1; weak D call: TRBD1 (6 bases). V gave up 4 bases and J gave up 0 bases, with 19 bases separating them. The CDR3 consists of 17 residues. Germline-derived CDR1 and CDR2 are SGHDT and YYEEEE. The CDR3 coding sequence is TGTGCCAGCAGCCTAGGGACACCAACGTTCATGAACACTGAAGCTTTCTTT. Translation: CASSLGTPTFMNTEAFF.

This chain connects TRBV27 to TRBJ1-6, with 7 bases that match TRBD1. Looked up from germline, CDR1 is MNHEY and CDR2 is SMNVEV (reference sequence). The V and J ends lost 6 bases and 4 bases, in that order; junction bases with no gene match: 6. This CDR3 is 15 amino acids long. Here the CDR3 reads CASSTGTVYNSPLHF. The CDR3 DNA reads TGTGCCAGCAGCACCGGGACAGTTTATAATTCACCCCTCCACTTT.